Listed below are T cell receptor beta chains from one sample, sequenced in a study of T-cell reconstitution after alpha-beta-depleted transplantation in children. One entry per CDR3 protein, called by TCRdb with MiXCR from the PCR reads. The table records about 250,000 distinct CDR3 sequences, under 30% of them present only once. The sequencing here drew on PBMCs, mostly from graft donor cells, taken 360 days after TCRalphabeta/CD19-depleted stem cell transplant. These receptors came from a female patient younger than 10 who had a stem cell transplant for congenital amegakaryocytic thrombocytopenia, so the T cells may come from the graft donor. Each CDR3 is given with its conserved first and last residue. The D gene is left open where the match is weak. Not every row has a clone size; where given, it reads once, few, many or a size class.

TRBJ2-1 TRBV28 NA many 14 TGTGCCAGCAGTTTAGACTGGAGCCCAAATGAGCAGTTCTTC CASSLDWSPNEQFF
TRBJ1-2 TRBV3-1 NA few 14 TGTGCCAGCAGCCAAGATATGGGCGGCGATGGCTACACCTTC CASSQDMGGDGYTF
TRBJ2-3 TRBV12-3/TRBV12-4 NA few 13 TGTGCCAGCAGTTTAGCGTGGTCAGATACGCAGTATTTT CASSLAWSDTQYF
TRBJ2-7 TRBV6-2/TRBV6-3 NA few 17 TGTGCCAGCAGTTACGGCTCAGGAACACCTAATCCCTACGAGCAGTACTTC CASSYGSGTPNPYEQYF
TRBJ2-5 TRBV28 TRBD1 NA 15 TGTGCCAGTATTCCCCGGACAGGGGGCCGAGAGACCCAGTACTTC CASIPRTGGRETQYF
TRBJ2-1 TRBV5-1 TRBD1 NA 17 TGCGCCAGCAGCCCCCTTCGGACAGGGGAGTTATTCAATGAGCAGTTCTTC CASSPLRTGELFNEQFF
TRBJ1-6 TRBV14 NA few 14 TGTGCCAGCAGCCAGGGGGCTATGCGTTCACCCCTCCACTTT CASSQGAMRSPLHF
TRBJ2-2 TRBV9 NA NA 15 TGTGCCAGCACCCGGGCAGGGTGGAACACCGGGGAGCTGTTTTTT CASTRAGWNTGELFF
TRBJ1-1 TRBV20-1 NA NA 13 TGCAGTGCTGCCGGGTCGGGGAACACTGAAGCTTTCTTT CSAAGSGNTEAFF
TRBJ2-5 TRBV28 NA NA 15 TGTGCCAGCAGTTTTGCAGGGGGGGACACGGAGACCCAGTACTTC CASSFAGGDTETQYF
TRBJ2-2 TRBV6-5 NA NA 15 TGTGCCAGCAGTTATATCATAGGGGACACCGGGGAGCTGTTTTTT CASSYIIGDTGELFF
TRBJ2-5 TRBV10-3 TRBD1 few 17 TGTGCCATCAGTGAGGGTCCGGGACAGGTGAAACAAGAGACCCAGTACTTC CAISEGPGQVKQETQYF
TRBJ2-2 TRBV28 TRBD2 NA 15 TGTGCCAGCAGTAATAGCGGGCTGGACACCGGGGAGCTGTTTTTT CASSNSGLDTGELFF
TRBJ1-5 TRBV21-1 NA NA 19 TGTGCCAGCAGCCCAGAAAAGGGGACACACAGGGAAGGTTGTCAGCCCCAGCATTTT CASSPEKGTHREGCQPQHF
TRBJ1-2 TRBV4-1 TRBD1 NA 17 TGCGCCAGCAGCCAAGTCCCGGGACAGGGGGTCCCCTATGGCTACACCTTC CASSQVPGQGVPYGYTF
TRBJ1-2 TRBV12-3/TRBV12-4 TRBD1 few 12 TGTGCCAGCAGTCGGACAGGGGTCGGCTACACCTTC CASSRTGVGYTF
TRBJ1-2 TRBV4-3 TRBD1 NA 14 TGCGCCAGCAGCCAAGGACAGGGAGGATATGGCTACACCTTC CASSQGQGGYGYTF
TRBJ1-2 TRBV28 NA few 16 TGTGCCAGCAGTTTACCCGGCCTCTCCCCGAGCTATGGCTACACCTTC CASSLPGLSPSYGYTF
TRBJ2-3 TRBV5-1 NA many 12 TGCGCCAGCGGGGAACTCACAGATACGCAGTATTTT CASGELTDTQYF
TRBJ1-1 TRBV4-1 NA NA 14 TGCGCCAGCAGCCAACCTGTTAAGGCTGCTGAAGCTTTCTTT CASSQPVKAAEAFF
TRBJ1-5 TRBV15 NA NA 18 TGTGCCACCAGCAGGGCGAAACAGGGAAAGGCTAGCAATCAGCCCCAGCATTTT CATSRAKQGKASNQPQHF
TRBJ2-3 TRBV28 NA many 12 TGTGCCAGCAGCCACAGACGGGCTACGCAGTATTTT CASSHRRATQYF
TRBJ1-5 TRBV4-1 NA NA 15 TGCGCCAGCAGCCGAGGAGTTTATAGCAATCAGCCCCAGCATTTT CASSRGVYSNQPQHF
TRBJ2-6 TRBV12-3/TRBV12-4 NA NA 16 TGTGCCAGCAGTGGGCCTTCCGCTCTGGGGGCCAACGTCCTGACTTTC CASSGPSALGANVLTF
TRBJ1-1 TRBV20-1 NA few 14 TGCAGTGCTAGTGTAAGGCATCCAATGCTCGGAGCTTTCTTT CSASVRHPMLGAFF